Listed below are T cell receptor beta chains from one sample, sequenced in a study of shared clonotypes between healthy human individuals. The table came from immunoSEQ multiplex PCR; TCRdb's copy has only in-frame clones and leaves some out. This sample has around 330,000 clones; around 67% occur once, and the top ten carry about 9.3%. The sequenced sample consisted of memory CD4+ T cells sorted from blood. The receptors stem from a man younger than 45 in good health. Both conserved end residues are part of each CDR3. The D gene is left open where the match is weak. Only part of the rows carry a size: once, few, many, or a class if the clone is expanded.

TGTGCCAGCTCACCACTGAGGGCTTGGGGAAACGAGCAGTACTTC,CASSPLRAWGNEQYF,-,TRBJ2-7,-,TRBV18
TGTGCCAGCAGCCAACCCCCTAGCGGACTGGGCGAGCAGTACTTC,CASSQPPSGLGEQYF,TRBD2,TRBJ2-7,-,TRBV27
TGCGCCAGCAGCCTCGGACAACCGGGGGAAGCTTTCTTT,CASSLGQPGEAFF,-,TRBJ1-1,-,TRBV5-1
TGCGCCAGCAGCAAAGGACAGGGTCTCGATGAGCAGTTCTTC,CASSKGQGLDEQFF,TRBD1,TRBJ2-1,few,TRBV5-1
TGTGCCAGCCGACAGGGGCAGAACACTGAAGCTTTCTTT,CASRQGQNTEAFF,TRBD1,TRBJ1-1,-,TRBV6-5
TGTGCCAGCAGTGAATTTGGGACCGTTAACACCGGGGAGCTGTTTTTT,CASSEFGTVNTGELFF,-,TRBJ2-2,-,TRBV6-1
TGTGCCAGCAGTTTACAGGGTCGCGGCAATCAGCCCCAGCATTTT,CASSLQGRGNQPQHF,-,TRBJ1-5,few,TRBV27
TGTGCCAGCAGCTCCACCCGGACAGCCCTTTACAATGAGCAGTTCTTC,CASSSTRTALYNEQFF,-,TRBJ2-1,-,TRBV11-3
TGTGCCAGCAGCCGGGGAGTTTCGGGCTACCAAGTAGAAGAGACCCAGTACTTC,CASSRGVSGYQVEETQYF,-,TRBJ2-5,-,TRBV11-2
TGTGCCACCACTAGCGGGAACACCGGGGAGCTGTTTTTT,CATTSGNTGELFF,TRBD2,TRBJ2-2,-,TRBV7-2
TGTGCCAGCAGCGTAGGTGAACAGCCCTTGTACAATGAGCAGTTCTTC,CASSVGEQPLYNEQFF,-,TRBJ2-1,-,TRBV9
TGCGCCAGCAACCCCACAGGGACCTACAATGAGCAGTTCTTC,CASNPTGTYNEQFF,-,TRBJ2-1,-,TRBV5-1
TGTGCCACCAGCAGAGATCTGTTGGGGGAAAATGAGCAGTTCTTC,CATSRDLLGENEQFF,-,TRBJ2-1,-,TRBV15
TGCAGTCCCTATCGTGAAAAACTGTTTTTT,CSPYREKLFF,-,TRBJ1-4,-,TRBV20-1
TGTGCCAGTAGTATTGCCAGGGGGCGTAACTACGAGCAGTACTTC,CASSIARGRNYEQYF,TRBD1,TRBJ2-7,once,TRBV19
TGTGCCAGTAGTGTTTCCAACAGGGACGGCTACACCTTC,CASSVSNRDGYTF,-,TRBJ1-2,-,TRBV19
TGTGCCAGCAGCTTTGGTCGGGGGCCCCGAGAGGAGTATTTT,CASSFGRGPREEYF,-,TRBJ2-3,many,TRBV7-8
TGCGCCAGCAGCCAAGATCGGAGCGGGAGTGTCAGGGAGCAGTTCTTC,CASSQDRSGSVREQFF,TRBD2,TRBJ2-1,-,TRBV4-1
TGTGCCAGCACAAGACAGGGGAACTCCTACGAGCAGTACTTC,CASTRQGNSYEQYF,TRBD1,TRBJ2-7,-,TRBV2
TGTGCCAGCAGCGCGCAGGGCGCGTGGGCAGATACGCAGTATTTT,CASSAQGAWADTQYF,-,TRBJ2-3,once,TRBV5-5
TGTGCCTGGAGTGACGGGGCAGGGCAGCAGCAGTTCTTC,CAWSDGAGQQQFF,-,TRBJ2-1,-,TRBV30
TGCGCCAGCAGTCTCACTCGGACCCGCCAAGAGACCCAGTACTTC,CASSLTRTRQETQYF,-,TRBJ2-5,-,TRBV5-1
TGCGCCAGCCACCCCGGGCAGGCGGACACCGGGGAGCTGTTTTTT,CASHPGQADTGELFF,-,TRBJ2-2,-,TRBV5-1
TGTGCCAGCAGCGCACACGGGACTACTGTGGCCGGGGAGCTGTTTTTT,CASSAHGTTVAGELFF,TRBD2,TRBJ2-2,few,TRBV14
TGTGCCAGCAGCTTAGCTACTACGGGACTAGCGGGAGGGGGGCTAAGGAATGAGCAGTTCTTC,CASSLATTGLAGGGLRNEQFF,TRBD2,TRBJ2-1,-,TRBV7-6
TGCAGCCTCAGGGGGGCTAGCGGAGGGGGGACAGATACGCAGTATTTT,CSLRGASGGGTDTQYF,-,TRBJ2-3,-,TRBV29-1
TGTGCCAGCAGTTTAGGGGGACAGGGTGACAATGAGCAGTTCTTC,CASSLGGQGDNEQFF,TRBD1,TRBJ2-1,-,TRBV28
TGTGCCAGCATTTCCGGACAGATAACCAATGAGCAGTTCTTC,CASISGQITNEQFF,-,TRBJ2-1,few,TRBV27
TGTGCCAGCAGCAGGGAGAGTGCAGATACGCAGTATTTT,CASSRESADTQYF,-,TRBJ2-3,-,TRBV5-4
TGTGCAAGTCGCCCTCGGGGAGGGAACGAGCAGTACTTC,CASRPRGGNEQYF,-,TRBJ2-7,-,TRBV12-2
TGTGCCAGCAGCCCGACAGGTTACTCCGACAATGAGCAGTTCTTC,CASSPTGYSDNEQFF,-,TRBJ2-1,-,TRBV7-8
TGTGCCAGCAGCTTAATGGGGCAGGCCAGCTCCTACAATGAGCAGTTCTTC,CASSLMGQASSYNEQFF,-,TRBJ2-1,once,TRBV7-3
TGCGCCAGCAGCTTGGACAGGGGGCTGTCGAACACTGAAGCTTTCTTT,CASSLDRGLSNTEAFF,TRBD1,TRBJ1-1,many,TRBV5-1
TGTGCCAGCAGCTTAGGGGGGCGCTATGGCTACACCTTC,CASSLGGRYGYTF,-,TRBJ1-2,-,TRBV7-9
TGTGCCAGCAGTGGAGGGGGGGCGGTCACTGAAGCTTTCTTT,CASSGGGAVTEAFF,-,TRBJ1-1,-,TRBV6-1
TGTGCCAGCAGAGGGAAGGGACGGTACAATGAGCAGTTCTTC,CASRGKGRYNEQFF,-,TRBJ2-1,-,TRBV2
TGCAGCGTGAGCAGGACTAGCGACTACGAGCAGTACTTC,CSVSRTSDYEQYF,TRBD2,TRBJ2-7,-,TRBV29-1
TGTGCCATCAGTGAGTCGGGGGACCCCTATGGCTACACCTTC,CAISESGDPYGYTF,-,TRBJ1-2,-,TRBV10-3
TGTGCCAGCTCACGGACAGATACTAATGAAAAACTGTTTTTT,CASSRTDTNEKLFF,-,TRBJ1-4,-,TRBV18
TGTGCCAGCAGCTTCCGGAGGGAGTTGCCCTACAATGAGCAGTTCTTC,CASSFRRELPYNEQFF,-,TRBJ2-1,-,TRBV5-6
TGTGCCAGCAGCTTAGGACTAGCGGGAGTCTATGGGGAAGAGACCCAGTACTTC,CASSLGLAGVYGEETQYF,TRBD2,TRBJ2-5,few,TRBV7-6
TGTGCCAGCAGCTTCCTTCCCGAGCAAGGGCAGTATTTT,CASSFLPEQGQYF,-,TRBJ2-3,-,TRBV7-9
TGTGCCAGCAGTTTAGGGACAGCTAACACTGAAGCTTTCTTT,CASSLGTANTEAFF,TRBD1,TRBJ1-1,-,TRBV28
TGTGCCAGCAGGCCCTCTATGGCAGGTGATTACGAGCAGTACTTC,CASRPSMAGDYEQYF,-,TRBJ2-7,many,TRBV28
TGTGCCAGCAGCCCTACTAGCGGGAGTATAAACATTCAGTACTTC,CASSPTSGSINIQYF,TRBD2,TRBJ2-4,once,TRBV5-4
TGTGCCAGCAGCTTGAAACAGGTGAACACCGGGGAGCTGTTTTTT,CASSLKQVNTGELFF,-,TRBJ2-2,few,TRBV5-4